The T cell receptor (beta chain) under discussion was sequenced for a study of shared clonotypes between healthy human individuals. Only one count was recorded for this clone. Donors were healthy HIV-negative adults without recently reported acute infections or vaccinations. Investigators spread the genomic DNA of each subset evenly over several immunoSEQ plates. Profiled with immunoSEQ multiplex PCR; TCRdb holds only in-frame clones, not every one. This sample has about 1.5 million clones, with nearly 99% found just once. V dropped 1 base and J dropped 2 bases, with 15 bases sitting between them. Germline CDR1 is SGHTA and CDR2 is FQGNSA. The CDR3 length is 17 residues.

The clonotype was recovered from a man aged 30 to 39 in good health. The J gene is TRBJ1-5, the V gene TRBV7-2; D may be TRBD1 (6 bases). Sequenced material: naive CD4+ T cells sorted from blood. Specified subset: CD45RA+ positively selected. CDR3 in amino acids: CASSLGGQGQGNQPQHF. CDR3 nucleotides: TGTGCCAGCAGCTTAGGGGGCCAGGGGCAGGGCAATCAGCCCCAGCATTTT.